This TCR beta chain was observed in a study of T cell changes during pregnancy in multiple sclerosis. The CDR3 runs to 13 residues. Trimming cost V 2 bases and J 4 bases, with 9 bases left between them. CDR1 is MDHEN and CDR2 is SYDVKM in the germline V gene. Repertoires were generated with immunoSEQ multiplex PCR, while TCRdb's copy carries only in-frame clones and drops some. This repertoire shows 95,000 to 110,000 clones, around 91% found once; its top ten account for 0.75% to 0.95%. The chain employs TRBV28 and TRBJ2-7, with no clear D. The source material was peripheral blood, sampled after pregnancy. The receptor's source is a female donor with multiple sclerosis, enrolled in a pregnancy study. CDR3 sequence (DNA): TGTGCCAGCAGTTTACAGGCCCCATACGAGCAGTACTTC. The encoded protein is CASSLQAPYEQYF. The whole variable domain, filled in from reference TRBV28 and TRBJ2-7, reads DVKVTQSSRYLVKRTGEKVFLECVQDMDHENMFWYRQDPGLGLRLIYFSYDVKMKEKGDIPEGYSVSREKKERFSLILESASTNQTSMYLCASSLQAPYEQYFGPGTRLTVT.